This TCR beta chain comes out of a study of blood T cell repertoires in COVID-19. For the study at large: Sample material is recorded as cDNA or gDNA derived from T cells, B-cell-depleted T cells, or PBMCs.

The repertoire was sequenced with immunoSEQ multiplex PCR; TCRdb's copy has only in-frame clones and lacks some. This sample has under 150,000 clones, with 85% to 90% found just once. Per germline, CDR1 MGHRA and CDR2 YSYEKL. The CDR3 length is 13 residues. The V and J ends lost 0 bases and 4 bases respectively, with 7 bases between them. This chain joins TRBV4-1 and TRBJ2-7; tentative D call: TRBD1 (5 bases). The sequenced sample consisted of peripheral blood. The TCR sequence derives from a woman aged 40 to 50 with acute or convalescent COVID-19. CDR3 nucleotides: TGCGCCAGCAGCCAAGACGACAGATACGAGCAGTACTTC. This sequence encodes CASSQDDRYEQYF.